These 9 T cell receptor beta chains share one sample of origin, sequenced in a study of OX40 agonist ivuxolimab in advanced cancers. Clones were read by immunoSEQ multiplex PCR, and TCRdb kept only the in-frame ones, dropping some. The table records under 30,000 clones, 75% to 90% of them present only once. This sample comprised CD4+ or CD8+ T cells sorted from blood, obtained in a trial of the OX40 agonist ivuxolimab. These receptors were collected from an adult with an advanced solid tumor such as melanoma, head and neck, liver or kidney cancer.

The chain joins TRBV18 to TRBJ2-7; D is unclear. There are 14 residues in the CDR3. The V end was cut by 2 bases, the J end by 3 bases, with 11 bases between. CDR1 and CDR2 (germline): KGHSH, LQKENI. CDR3 nucleotides: TGTGCCAGCTCACCAGCTCAGGCAATCTACGAGCAGTACTTC. It codes for CASSPAQAIYEQYF. Variable domain in full (rest from reference TRBV18 and TRBJ2-7): NAGVMQNPRHLVRRRGQEARLRCSPMKGHSHVYWYRQLPEEGLKFMVYLQKENIIDESGMPKERFSAEFPKEGPSILRIQQVVRGDSAAYFCASSPAQAIYEQYFGPGTRLTVT.

The table lists this clone with a count of one. The rearrangement joins TRBV4-3 to TRBJ2-5; no firm D call. V was trimmed by 4 bases and J by 5 bases, leaving 8 bases between them. Germline V CDR1 and CDR2: LGHNA, YSLEER. This CDR3 has 12 residues. CDR3 DNA: TGCGCCAGCAGCCGTGCTGGGGAGACCCAGTACTTC. It codes for CASSRAGETQYF.

The J gene is TRBJ1-2, the V gene TRBV6-5, with 7 bases that match TRBD1. Germline V gene sequence: CDR1 MNHEY, CDR2 SVGAGI. V lost 2 bases and J lost 4; bases outside the gene matches: 10. The CDR3 spans 16 residues. This CDR3 is CASSYTTGALSYGYTF. CDR3 DNA: TGTGCCAGCAGTTACACCACAGGGGCCCTATCCTATGGCTACACCTTC.

The rearrangement joins TRBV13 to TRBJ2-7; either TRBD1 or TRBD2 may supply D (5 bases each). There are 16 residues in the CDR3. Per germline, CDR1 PRHDT and CDR2 FYEKMQ (reference sequence). The V and J ends lost 4 bases and 0 bases respectively, with 16 bases between them. CDR3 amino acids: CASSSRNRDASYEQYF. Written as DNA, the CDR3 is TGTGCCAGCAGCTCGAGAAACCGGGACGCCTCCTACGAGCAGTACTTC.

The chain carries TRBV11-3 and TRBJ2-2; TRBD1 might be the D (5 bases). CDR1 and CDR2 (germline): SGHNT, YENEEA. The CDR3 consists of 12 residues. The germline V and J ends were trimmed by 8 bases and 4 bases, with 8 bases remaining between them. The CDR3 region is CASGRGTGELFF. The DNA of the CDR3 is TGTGCCAGCGGAAGGGGCACCGGGGAGCTGTTTTTT.

This clone was seen a handful of times. The chain employs TRBV7-9 and TRBJ2-3; no reliable D call. The CDR3 runs 17 residues. The germline V gene has CDR1 SEHNR and CDR2 FQNEAQ (reference sequence). V gave up 5 bases and J gave up 0 bases, with 18 bases separating them. This chain's CDR3 is CASSGRSQVRSTDTQYF. The CDR3 DNA follows: TGTGCCAGCAGCGGCCGAAGCCAGGTTCGAAGCACAGATACGCAGTATTTT.

The chain is built from TRBV7-9 and TRBJ1-4, with 8 nucleotides matching TRBD1. After removal of 7 bases from V and 8 bases from J, the junction contained 18 bases not matched to a gene. The CDR3 spans 17 residues. Germline values: CDR1 SEHNR, CDR2 FQNEAQ (reference sequence). The CDR3: CASKKLGTGPSGEKLFF. The CDR3 nucleotides are TGTGCCAGCAAAAAACTCGGGACAGGTCCTTCTGGGGAAAAACTGTTTTTT.

This sequence joins TRBV7-2 and TRBJ2-3, with 10 bases aligning to TRBD2. Germline trimming cut 5 bases from V and 5 bases from J; bases unmatched to any gene: 10. The CDR3 covers 16 residues. Germline CDR1 reads SGHTA; CDR2 reads FQGNSA. The CDR3 here is CASSPDSGRAIDTQYF. CDR3 DNA: TGTGCCAGCAGCCCGGACAGCGGGAGGGCGATAGATACGCAGTATTTT.

This chain links TRBV21-1 with TRBJ1-2. TRBV21-1 is classified as a pseudogene. This CDR3 is built from 13 residues. The DNA of the CDR3 is TGTGCCAGCACCCCCCCACCCCTCGCACGGGGCACCTTC. It specifies CASTPPPLARGTF.